This T cell receptor beta chain appears in the sequencing data of a study of T-cell memory formation after mild COVID-19. This clonotype was detected many times. V was cut by 5 bases and J by 10 bases, with 21 bases left in between. This CDR3 region has 15 residues. Employing constant-segment primers, 5'RACE generated TCR alpha and TCR beta cDNA libraries bearing sample barcodes and UMIs. Using its own MiXCR run on the 5' RACE reads, TCRdb lists one record per CDR3 protein. The sample has approximately 170,000 distinct CDR3 sequences, roughly 13% seen once. This receptor was taken from a young man who had mild COVID-19 (a few samples of this study predate the infection). Cell type and time point are not known. J is TRBJ2-1 and V is TRBV12-3 or TRBV12-4, with D tentatively TRBD1 or TRBD2 (7 bases each). Source material: PBMCs or a T cell subset sorted from them (not recorded which). The CDR3: CASSPSQGGTREQFF. CDR3 in DNA: TGTGCCAGCAGTCCTAGCCAGGGGGGGACCCGGGAGCAGTTCTTC.